Shown below are 20 T cell receptor beta chains from a single sample sequenced in a study of glioma-infiltrating T cells after dendritic cell vaccination. Sequencing used immunoSEQ multiplex PCR; TCRdb keeps in-frame clones, though not all of them. The data contain 90,000 or so clones, more than 70% of them singletons. The input for sequencing was blood, taken before dendritic cell vaccination. These receptors were taken from a human donor with glioblastoma.

The chain couples TRBV18 to TRBJ1-2; 7 bases are a match to TRBD1. V shed 3 bases and J 3 bases; nucleotides not matched to a gene: 1. CDR1 KGHSH and CDR2 LQKENI come from the germline V gene. The CDR3 loop spans 13 amino acids. For the CDR3, the DNA is TGTGCCAGCTCACCGCAGGGGGACTATGGCTACACCTTC. Protein sequence: CASSPQGDYGYTF.

The V call is TRBV5-1, the J call TRBJ2-7; 7 positions match TRBD1. Germline CDR1 and CDR2: SGHRS and YFSETQ. The CDR3 loop spans 12 amino acids. V lost 4 bases and J lost 7; bases outside the gene matches: 5. The CDR3 is CASSGQVREQYF. The DNA for the CDR3 is TGCGCCAGCAGCGGACAGGTGCGGGAGCAGTACTTC.

This chain uses TRBV5-1 with TRBJ2-1; no clear D. Per germline, CDR1 SGHRS and CDR2 YFSETQ. The germline V and J ends were trimmed by 4 bases and 7 bases, with 9 bases remaining between them. The CDR3 has 12 residues. The DNA for the CDR3 is TGCGCCAGCAGCCCATTCGGGAATGAGCAGTTCTTC. Its protein product is CASSPFGNEQFF.

The CDR3 coding sequence is TGCGCCAGCAGCTATGGACAGGGGATTAAGATGAACACTGAAGCTTTCTTT. This translates into CASSYGQGIKMNTEAFF. The chain employs TRBV5-1 and TRBJ1-1; 9 bases map to TRBD1. V was clipped by 3 bases and J by 0 bases; unmatched bases: 9. Germline lookup yields CDR1 SGHRS and CDR2 YFSETQ. The CDR3 spans 17 residues.

The J gene is TRBJ2-7, the V gene TRBV15, with 7 bases lining up with TRBD1. There are 18 residues in the CDR3. CDR1 is LNHNV, CDR2 YYDKDF, per germline (reference sequence). The trim removed 0 bases at V and 6 bases at J, leaving 17 bases unmatched. Written as DNA, the CDR3 is TGTGCCACCAGCAGAGACCCCTTTGGCGGACAGGAATTTTCCGAGCAGTACTTC. Protein sequence: CATSRDPFGGQEFSEQYF.

The chain couples TRBV29-1 to TRBJ2-2; 7 bases are shared with TRBD1. CDR1 and CDR2 from the germline V gene are SQVTM and ANQGSEA. The CDR3 spans 16 residues. After removal of 5 bases from V and 5 bases from J, the junction contained 14 bases not matched to a gene. CDR3 region: CSVIPSRDSETGELFF. CDR3 bases: TGCAGCGTTATTCCCTCTCGGGACAGTGAGACCGGGGAGCTGTTTTTT.

The chain links TRBV18 to TRBJ1-2, with 12 bases identical to TRBD1. V dropped 3 bases and J dropped 7; count of bases not matched to a gene: 6. The germline CDR1 and CDR2 sequences are KGHSH and LQKENI. The CDR3 is 15 amino acids. CDR3 in amino acids: CASSPVGTGGPGYTF. The CDR3 DNA is TGTGCCAGCTCACCCGTGGGGACAGGGGGCCCTGGCTACACCTTC.

The chain is built from TRBV19 and TRBJ2-7; TRBD1 agrees at 11 bases. Trimming removed 9 bases from V and 5 bases from J; junction bases left unmatched: 9. Germline V gene lookup returns CDR1 LNHDA and CDR2 SQIVND (reference sequence). The CDR3 has 14 amino acids. The CDR3 sequence: CASQPGQGANEQYF. Written as DNA, the CDR3 is TGTGCCAGCCAGCCCGGACAGGGGGCGAACGAGCAGTACTTC.

The genes are TRBV29-1 and TRBJ1-1, with a possible D match to TRBD1 (6 bases). This CDR3 spans 14 amino acids. Germline V gene sequence: CDR1 SQVTM, CDR2 ANQGSEA. The V end lost 0 bases, the J end lost 1 base, and 9 bases lay between the germline ends. CDR3 nucleotides: TGCAGCGTTGAAGATCCGGACAGGAACACTGAAGCTTTCTTT. Its translation is CSVEDPDRNTEAFF.

The CDR3, as DNA: TGTGCCAGCCAGGGAGGAAGACGGGGGTACGAAGCTTTCTTT. Translating it yields CASQGGRRGYEAFF. The chain has TRBV2 and TRBJ1-1, with D perhaps matching TRBD1 (5 bases). The V gene's germline CDR1 is SNHLY and CDR2 FYNNEI. The CDR3 is 14 amino acids. V was trimmed by 8 bases and J by 8 bases, leaving 21 bases between them.

V gene TRBV5-6 combines with J gene TRBJ1-5; 8 positions match TRBD1. Germline-derived CDR1 and CDR2 are SGHDT and YYEEEE. The CDR3 runs to 15 residues. Unmatched junction bases numbered 8, after V lost 4 bases and J lost 5 bases. CDR3 coding DNA: TGTGCCAGCAGCCAGAGGGACAGGCCTTATCAGCCCCAGCATTTT. This translates into CASSQRDRPYQPQHF.

The CDR3: CASSQTSGGQYF. Written as DNA, the CDR3 is TGTGCCAGCAGCCAAACTAGCGGGGGGCAGTATTTT. The genes are TRBV27 and TRBJ2-3; 11 bases are a match to TRBD2. This CDR3 is 12 amino acids long. CDR1 and CDR2 (germline): MNHEY, SMNVEV (reference sequence). The J segment lost 11 bases and the V segment lost 6 bases, leaving 4 bases of the junction unmatched.

CDR3 in DNA: TGTGCCAGCAGCGTAGATAGCGGGGGAGGGTACAATGAGCAGTTCTTC. Protein sequence: CASSVDSGGGYNEQFF. This chain connects TRBV9 to TRBJ2-1; 9 bases fit TRBD2. Germline trimming cut 0 bases from V and 4 bases from J; bases unmatched to any gene: 5. This CDR3 comprises 16 residues. Germline V gene sequence: CDR1 SGDLS, CDR2 YYNGEE.

The chain recombines TRBV11-2 with TRBJ2-1; no firm D call. The CDR3 sequence is 13 residues long. V was cut by 5 bases and J by 4 bases, with 9 bases left in between. The V gene's germline CDR1 is SGHAT and CDR2 FQNNGV. Here the CDR3 DNA reads TGTGCCAGCAGCCCCCAAACTTACAATGAGCAGTTCTTC. Translating it yields CASSPQTYNEQFF.

The V gene is TRBV6-5, the J gene TRBJ2-1, with a tentative D call TRBD2 (5 bases). Per the germline V gene, CDR1 is MNHEY and CDR2 is SVGAGI. The germline V and J ends were trimmed by 2 bases and 4 bases, with 9 bases remaining between them. The CDR3 extends over 14 amino acids. The CDR3 loop reads CASSYPPGYNEQFF. CDR3 in DNA: TGTGCCAGCAGTTACCCCCCGGGATACAATGAGCAGTTCTTC.

This clone was detected only once. J is TRBJ1-2 and V is TRBV18; 9 positions match TRBD1. CDR1 is KGHSH, CDR2 LQKENI, per germline. The CDR3 is made up of 15 amino acids. The ends lost 3 bases at V and 2 bases at J; junction bases unmatched: 4. CDR3 in amino acids: CASSPGTGQNYGYTF. In nucleotides, the CDR3 is TGTGCCAGCTCACCTGGGACAGGGCAAAACTATGGCTACACCTTC.

The chain uses TRBV19 and TRBJ1-6, with D hard to call. There are 18 residues in the CDR3. Deletions cut 11 bases from V and 0 bases from J, with 23 bases between. The V gene's germline CDR1 is LNHDA and CDR2 SQIVND (reference sequence). The chain's CDR3 is CAVAGRGPDSSYNSPLHF. The CDR3 bases are TGTGCCGTAGCGGGGAGAGGCCCCGATAGCTCCTATAATTCACCCCTCCACTTT.

The chain couples TRBV2 to TRBJ1-6; 8 nucleotides agree with TRBD1. The CDR3 covers 18 residues. Germline CDR1 is SNHLY and CDR2 is FYNNEI. Trimming took 4 bases from V and 6 from J; bases not matched to a gene: 14. The DNA for the CDR3 is TGTGCCAGCAGTGGCGGACAGGGTTCCGGGGGATTTAATTCACCCCTCCACTTT. This sequence encodes CASSGGQGSGGFNSPLHF. Based on the CDR3 plus reference TRBV2 and TRBJ1-6, the full variable domain is EPEVTQTPSHQVTQMGQEVILRCVPISNHLYFYWYRQILGQKVEFLVSFYNNEISEKSEIFDDQFSVERPDGSNFTLKIRSTKLEDSAMYFCASSGGQGSGGFNSPLHFGNGTRLTVT.

This chain connects TRBV7-2 to TRBJ2-1; no clear D. The CDR3 is 11 amino acids. The ends were cut back, 6 bases at V and 9 bases at J, with 9 bases in the middle. The germline V gene has CDR1 SGHTA and CDR2 FQGNSA. The CDR3, as DNA: TGTGCCAGCAGTTGGTCGGGTGAGCAGTTCTTC. It translates to CASSWSGEQFF.

The chain links TRBV19 to TRBJ1-2, with a possible D match to TRBD1 (6 bases). The CDR3 contains 12 residues. The ends were cut back, 10 bases at V and 4 bases at J, with 13 bases in the middle. Germline V CDR1 and CDR2: LNHDA, SQIVND (reference sequence). The CDR3 sequence: CATAGAGYGYTF. CDR3 nucleotide sequence: TGTGCCACCGCGGGGGCCGGCTATGGCTACACCTTC.